This T cell receptor beta chain is from a study of blood T cells in healthy people across ages. The wider study: Capture via template switching afforded approximately one barcoded beta molecule per two T cells. Study-wide findings and caveats: Observed TCR beta diversity per million T cells went down as age went up. This fall followed a roughly linear course with age.

With respect to this clonotype: What it binds is not known.

The CDR3 has 15 residues. V lost 0 bases and J 1 base, leaving 9 bases between the germline ends. Germline values: CDR1 SGHAT, CDR2 FQNNGV. Then a second PCR, running roughly 7 to 11 cycles, was carried out with a sample-barcoded 5' primer and a J-beta primer mix. Individual samples furnished no less than 3 million CDR3-containing paired-end reads apiece. TCRdb reprocessed the 5' RACE reads via MiXCR and lists one record per CDR3 protein. The sample lists 600,000 to 1,000,000 distinct CDR3 sequences, 55% to 70% occurring once. Source material: blood. This receptor was obtained from a man in his thirties or forties in good health. This rearrangement joins TRBV11-2 to TRBJ2-5; D is possibly TRBD2 (6 bases). CDR3 protein: CASSLEAGFQETQYF. The CDR3 DNA is TGTGCCAGCAGCTTAGAGGCGGGGTTCCAAGAGACCCAGTACTTC.